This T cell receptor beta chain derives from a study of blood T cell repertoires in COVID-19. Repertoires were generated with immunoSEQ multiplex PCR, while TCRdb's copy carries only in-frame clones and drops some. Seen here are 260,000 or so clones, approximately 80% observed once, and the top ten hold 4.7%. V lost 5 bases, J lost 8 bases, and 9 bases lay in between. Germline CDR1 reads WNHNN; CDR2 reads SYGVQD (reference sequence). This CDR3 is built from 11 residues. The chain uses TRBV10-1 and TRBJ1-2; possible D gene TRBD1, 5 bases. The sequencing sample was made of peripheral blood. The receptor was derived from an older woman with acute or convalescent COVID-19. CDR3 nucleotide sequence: TGCGCCAGCAGTCCAGGGCACGGCTACACCTTC. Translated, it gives CASSPGHGYTF.